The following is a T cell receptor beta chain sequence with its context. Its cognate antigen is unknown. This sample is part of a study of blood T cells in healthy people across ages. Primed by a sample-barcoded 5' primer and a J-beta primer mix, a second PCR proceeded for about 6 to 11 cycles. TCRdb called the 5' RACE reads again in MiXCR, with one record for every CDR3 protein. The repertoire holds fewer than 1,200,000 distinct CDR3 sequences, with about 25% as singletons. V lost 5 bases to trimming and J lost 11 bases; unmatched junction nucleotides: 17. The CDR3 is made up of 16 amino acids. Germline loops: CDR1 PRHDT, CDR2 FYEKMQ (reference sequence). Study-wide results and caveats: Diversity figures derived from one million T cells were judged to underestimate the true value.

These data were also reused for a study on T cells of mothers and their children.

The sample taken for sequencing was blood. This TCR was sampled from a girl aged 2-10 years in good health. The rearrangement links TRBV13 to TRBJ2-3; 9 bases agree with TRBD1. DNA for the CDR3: TGTGCCAGCAGCCTGAACCGACAGGGGGAGGATAGAAAGCAGTATTTT. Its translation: CASSLNRQGEDRKQYF.